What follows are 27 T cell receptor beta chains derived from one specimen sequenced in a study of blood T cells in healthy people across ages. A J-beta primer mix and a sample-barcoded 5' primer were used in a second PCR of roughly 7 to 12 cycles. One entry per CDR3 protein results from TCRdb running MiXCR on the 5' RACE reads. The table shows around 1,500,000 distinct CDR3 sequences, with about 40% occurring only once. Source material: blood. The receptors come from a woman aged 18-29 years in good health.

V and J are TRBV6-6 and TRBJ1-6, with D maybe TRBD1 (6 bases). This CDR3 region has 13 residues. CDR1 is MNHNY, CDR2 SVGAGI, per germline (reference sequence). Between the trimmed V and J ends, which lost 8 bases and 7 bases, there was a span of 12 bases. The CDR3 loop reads CASSVGGNSPLHF. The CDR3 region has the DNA TGTGCCAGCTCCGTAGGGGGGAATTCACCCCTCCACTTT.

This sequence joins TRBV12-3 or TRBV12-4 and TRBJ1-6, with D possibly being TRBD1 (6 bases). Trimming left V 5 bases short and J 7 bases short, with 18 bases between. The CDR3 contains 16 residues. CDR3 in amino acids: CASSISGQMGNSPLHF. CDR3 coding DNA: TGTGCCAGCAGTATCTCAGGACAGATGGGGAATTCACCCCTCCACTTT.

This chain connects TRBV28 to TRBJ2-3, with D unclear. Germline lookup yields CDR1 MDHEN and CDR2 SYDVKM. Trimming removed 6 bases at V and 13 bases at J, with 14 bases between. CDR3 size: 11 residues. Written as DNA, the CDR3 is TGTGCCAGCAGCCCCGGACGTTTCGAGTATTTT. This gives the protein CASSPGRFEYF. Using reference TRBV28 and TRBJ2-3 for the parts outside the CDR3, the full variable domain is DVKVTQSSRYLVKRTGEKVFLECVQDMDHENMFWYRQDPGLGLRLIYFSYDVKMKEKGDIPEGYSVSREKKERFSLILESASTNQTSMYLCASSPGRFEYFGPGTRLTVL.

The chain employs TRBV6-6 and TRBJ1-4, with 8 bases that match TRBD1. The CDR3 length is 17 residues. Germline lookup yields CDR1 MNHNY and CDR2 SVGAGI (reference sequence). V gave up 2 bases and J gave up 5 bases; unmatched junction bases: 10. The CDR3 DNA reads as TGTGCCAGCAGTTACGCACTAAAACGACAGGGGAATGAAAAACTGTTTTTT. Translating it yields CASSYALKRQGNEKLFF.

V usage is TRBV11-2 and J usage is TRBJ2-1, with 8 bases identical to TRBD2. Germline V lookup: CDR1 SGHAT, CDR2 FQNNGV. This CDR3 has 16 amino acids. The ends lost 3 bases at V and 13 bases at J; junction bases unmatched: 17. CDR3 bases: TGTGCCAGCAGCTTCCCGACTAGCGTCTATGGAGAGACCCAGTTCTTC. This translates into CASSFPTSVYGETQFF.

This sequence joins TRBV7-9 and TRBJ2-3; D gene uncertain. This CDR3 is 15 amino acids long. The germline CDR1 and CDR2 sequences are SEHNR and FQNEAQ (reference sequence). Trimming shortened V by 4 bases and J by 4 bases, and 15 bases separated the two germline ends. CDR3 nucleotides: TGTGCCAGCAGCTCGCAGGAAGACCCTCCAGATACGCAGTATTTT. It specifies CASSSQEDPPDTQYF.

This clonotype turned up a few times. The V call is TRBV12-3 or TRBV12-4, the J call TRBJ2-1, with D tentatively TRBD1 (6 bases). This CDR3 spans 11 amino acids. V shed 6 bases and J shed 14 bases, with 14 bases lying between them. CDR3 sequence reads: CASSSGVGEFF. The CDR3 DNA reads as TGTGCCAGCAGCTCAGGGGTGGGGGAGTTCTTC.

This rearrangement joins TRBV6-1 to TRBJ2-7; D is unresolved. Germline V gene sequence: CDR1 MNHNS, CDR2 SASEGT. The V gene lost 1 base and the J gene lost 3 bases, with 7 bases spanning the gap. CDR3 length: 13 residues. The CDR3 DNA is TGTGCCAGCAGTGAAGGGAGCGACTACGAGCAGTACTTC. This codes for CASSEGSDYEQYF.

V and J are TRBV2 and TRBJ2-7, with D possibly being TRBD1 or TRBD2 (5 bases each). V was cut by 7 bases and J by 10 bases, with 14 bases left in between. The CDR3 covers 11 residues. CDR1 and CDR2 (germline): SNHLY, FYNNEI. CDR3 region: CASTDRGEQYF. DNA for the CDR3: TGTGCCAGCACGGATAGAGGGGAACAGTACTTC.

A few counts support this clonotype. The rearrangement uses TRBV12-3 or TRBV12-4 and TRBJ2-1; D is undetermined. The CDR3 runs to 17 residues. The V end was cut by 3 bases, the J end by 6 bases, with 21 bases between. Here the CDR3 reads CASSFGFLATASNEQFF. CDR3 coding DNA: TGTGCCAGCAGTTTTGGCTTTCTGGCTACCGCCTCCAATGAGCAGTTCTTC.

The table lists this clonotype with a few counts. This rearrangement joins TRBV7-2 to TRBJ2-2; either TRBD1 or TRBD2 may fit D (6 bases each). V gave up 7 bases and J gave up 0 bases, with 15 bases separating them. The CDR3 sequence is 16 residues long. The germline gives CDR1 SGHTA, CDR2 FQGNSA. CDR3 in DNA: TGTGCCAGCACCCGGAGGGACAATTCGAACACCGGGGAGCTGTTTTTT. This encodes CASTRRDNSNTGELFF. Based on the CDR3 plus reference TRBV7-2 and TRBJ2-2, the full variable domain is GAGVSQSPSNKVTEKGKDVELRCDPISGHTALYWYRQSLGQGLEFLIYFQGNSAPDKSGLPSDRFSAERTGGSVSTLTIQRTQQEDSAVYLCASTRRDNSNTGELFFGEGSRLTVL.

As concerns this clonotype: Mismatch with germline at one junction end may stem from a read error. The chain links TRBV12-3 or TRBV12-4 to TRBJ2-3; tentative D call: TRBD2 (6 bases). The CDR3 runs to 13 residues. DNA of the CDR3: TGTGCCAGTAAGCGGGTGAGCGCAGATACGCAGTATTTC. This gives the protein CASKRVSADTQYF.

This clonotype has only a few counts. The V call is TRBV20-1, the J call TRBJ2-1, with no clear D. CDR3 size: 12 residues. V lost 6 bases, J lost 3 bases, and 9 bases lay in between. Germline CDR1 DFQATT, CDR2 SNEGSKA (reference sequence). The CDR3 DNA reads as TGCAGTGCCACCACACTCTACAATGAGCAGTTCTTC. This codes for CSATTLYNEQFF.

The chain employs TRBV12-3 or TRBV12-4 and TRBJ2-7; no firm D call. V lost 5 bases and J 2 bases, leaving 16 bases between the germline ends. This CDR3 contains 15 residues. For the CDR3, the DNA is TGTGCCAGCAGTCCCGACGGGCTGCCGACCTACGAGCAGTACTTC. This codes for CASSPDGLPTYEQYF.

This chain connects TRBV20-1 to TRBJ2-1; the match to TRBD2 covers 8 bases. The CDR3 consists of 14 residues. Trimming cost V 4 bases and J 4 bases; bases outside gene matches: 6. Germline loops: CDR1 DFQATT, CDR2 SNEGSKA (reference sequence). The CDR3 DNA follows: TGCAGTGCTATAGGGACTAGTACTTACAATGAGCAGTTCTTC. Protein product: CSAIGTSTYNEQFF.

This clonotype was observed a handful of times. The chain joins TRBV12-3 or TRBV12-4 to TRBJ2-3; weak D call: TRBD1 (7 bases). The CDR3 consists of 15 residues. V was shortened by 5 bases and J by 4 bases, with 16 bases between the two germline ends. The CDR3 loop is CASSITGEDADTQYF. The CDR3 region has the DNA TGTGCCAGCAGTATCACAGGGGAGGATGCAGATACGCAGTATTTT.

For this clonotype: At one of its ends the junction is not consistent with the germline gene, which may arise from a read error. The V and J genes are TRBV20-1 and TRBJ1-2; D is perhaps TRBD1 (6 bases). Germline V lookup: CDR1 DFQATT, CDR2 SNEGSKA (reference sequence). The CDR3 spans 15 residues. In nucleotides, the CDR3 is TGCAGTGCTGGAGAAGAGGGGGGAATGAACTATGGCTACACCTTC. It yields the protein CSAGEEGGMNYGYTF.

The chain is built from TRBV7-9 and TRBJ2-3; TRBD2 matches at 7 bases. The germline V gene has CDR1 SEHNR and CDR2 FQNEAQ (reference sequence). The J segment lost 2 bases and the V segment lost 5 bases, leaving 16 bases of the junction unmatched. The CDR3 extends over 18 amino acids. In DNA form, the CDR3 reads TGTGCCAGCAGCAACGTCCGGGTAGAAGCGGGGTCCACAGATACGCAGTATTTT. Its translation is CASSNVRVEAGSTDTQYF.

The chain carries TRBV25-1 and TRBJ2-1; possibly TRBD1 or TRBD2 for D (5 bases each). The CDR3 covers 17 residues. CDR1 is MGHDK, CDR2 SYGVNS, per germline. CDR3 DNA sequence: TGTAAACTATTACAGAGGGGCCGATGGGCGGTTCGGAATGAGCAGTTCTTC. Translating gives CKLLQRGRWAVRNEQFF.

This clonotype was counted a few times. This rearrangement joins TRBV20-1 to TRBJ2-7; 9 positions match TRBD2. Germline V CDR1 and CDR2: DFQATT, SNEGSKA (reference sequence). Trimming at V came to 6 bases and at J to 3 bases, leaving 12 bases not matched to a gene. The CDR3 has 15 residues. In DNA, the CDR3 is TGCAGTGCCCAAGTAGCGGGAGAGGCAGGCTACGAGCAGTACTTC. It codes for CSAQVAGEAGYEQYF.

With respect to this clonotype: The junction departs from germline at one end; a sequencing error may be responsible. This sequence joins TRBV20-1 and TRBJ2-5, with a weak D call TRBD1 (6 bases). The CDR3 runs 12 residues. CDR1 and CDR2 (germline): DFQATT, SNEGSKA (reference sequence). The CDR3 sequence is CSAQGRMEIQYF. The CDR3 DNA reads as TGCAGCGCACAGGGTCGAATGGAGATCCAGTACTTC.

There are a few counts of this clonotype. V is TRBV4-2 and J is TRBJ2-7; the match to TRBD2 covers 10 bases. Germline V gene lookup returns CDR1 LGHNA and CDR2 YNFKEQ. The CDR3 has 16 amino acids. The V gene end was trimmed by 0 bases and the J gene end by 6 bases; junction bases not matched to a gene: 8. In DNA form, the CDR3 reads TGTGCCAGCAGCCAAGAGGTAACAGCGGGGGGGCTCGAGCAGTACTTC. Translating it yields CASSQEVTAGGLEQYF.

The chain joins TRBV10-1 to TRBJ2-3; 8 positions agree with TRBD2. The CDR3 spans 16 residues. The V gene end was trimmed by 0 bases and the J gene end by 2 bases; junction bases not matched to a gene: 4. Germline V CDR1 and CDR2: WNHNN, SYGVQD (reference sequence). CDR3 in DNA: TGCGCCAGCAGTGAGTCGGGGCGGGGGGCCACAGATACGCAGTATTTT. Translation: CASSESGRGATDTQYF.

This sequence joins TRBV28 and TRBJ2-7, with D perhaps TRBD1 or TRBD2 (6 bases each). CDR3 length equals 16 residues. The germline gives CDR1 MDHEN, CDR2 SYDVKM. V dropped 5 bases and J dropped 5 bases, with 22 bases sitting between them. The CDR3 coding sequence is TGTGCCAGCAGTCCCCTTGACGGGGGCCTCCCCCACGAGCAGTACTTC. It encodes CASSPLDGGLPHEQYF. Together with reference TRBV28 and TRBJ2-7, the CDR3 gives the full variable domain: DVKVTQSSRYLVKRTGEKVFLECVQDMDHENMFWYRQDPGLGLRLIYFSYDVKMKEKGDIPEGYSVSREKKERFSLILESASTNQTSMYLCASSPLDGGLPHEQYFGPGTRLTVT.

CDR3 residues: CASSPPRGGANVLTF. In nucleotides, the CDR3 is TGTGCCAGCAGTCCTCCAAGAGGTGGGGCCAACGTCCTGACTTTC. The rearrangement uses TRBV27 and TRBJ2-6; D is uncertain. The CDR3 sequence is 15 residues long. Trimming removed 5 bases at V and 3 bases at J, with 11 bases between. Germline CDR1 and CDR2: MNHEY and SMNVEV (reference sequence).

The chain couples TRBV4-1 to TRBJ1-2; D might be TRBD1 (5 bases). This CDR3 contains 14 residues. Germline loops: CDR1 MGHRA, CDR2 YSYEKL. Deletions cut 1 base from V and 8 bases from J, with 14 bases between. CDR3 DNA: TGCGCCAGCAGCCAAGTGCAGGGAGCGGGGGGCTACACCTTC. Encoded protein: CASSQVQGAGGYTF.

The CDR3 spells CSVARGQGVPEKLFF. As DNA, the CDR3 is TGCAGTGTCGCAAGGGGGCAGGGCGTCCCTGAAAAACTGTTTTTT. The V and J genes are TRBV20-1 and TRBJ1-4, with 7 nucleotides matching TRBD1. The CDR3 is 15 residues long. The ends lost 7 bases at V and 7 bases at J; junction bases unmatched: 15. The germline V gene has CDR1 DFQATT and CDR2 SNEGSKA (reference sequence).